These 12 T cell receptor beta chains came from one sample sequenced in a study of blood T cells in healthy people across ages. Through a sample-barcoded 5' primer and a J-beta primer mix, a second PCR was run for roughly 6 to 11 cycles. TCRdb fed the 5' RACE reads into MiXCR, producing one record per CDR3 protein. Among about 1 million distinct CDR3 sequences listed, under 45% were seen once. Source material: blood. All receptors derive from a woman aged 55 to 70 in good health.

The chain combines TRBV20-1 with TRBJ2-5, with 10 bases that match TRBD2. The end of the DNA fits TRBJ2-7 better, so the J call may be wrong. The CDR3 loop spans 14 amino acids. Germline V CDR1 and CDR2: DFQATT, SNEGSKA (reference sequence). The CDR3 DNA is TGCAGTGCTAGTGCGCTAGCGGGAGCCCTCGAGCAGTACTTC. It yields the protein CSASALAGALEQYF.

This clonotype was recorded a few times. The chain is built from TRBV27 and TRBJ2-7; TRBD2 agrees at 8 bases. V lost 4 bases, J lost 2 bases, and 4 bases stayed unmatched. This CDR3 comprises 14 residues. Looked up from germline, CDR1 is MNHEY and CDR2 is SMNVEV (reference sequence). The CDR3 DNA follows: TGTGCCAGCAGTTGGCTAGCGGGTGCCTACGAGCAGTACTTC. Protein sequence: CASSWLAGAYEQYF.

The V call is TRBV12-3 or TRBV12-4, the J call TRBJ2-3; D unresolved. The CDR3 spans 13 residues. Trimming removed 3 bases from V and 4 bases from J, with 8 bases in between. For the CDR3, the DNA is TGTGCCAGCAGTTTCATCATCTCAGATACGCAGTATTTT. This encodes CASSFIISDTQYF.

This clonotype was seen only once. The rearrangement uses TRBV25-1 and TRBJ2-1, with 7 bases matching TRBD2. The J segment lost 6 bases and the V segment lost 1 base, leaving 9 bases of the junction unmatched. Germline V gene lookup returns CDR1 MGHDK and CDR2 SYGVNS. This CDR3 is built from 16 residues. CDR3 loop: CASSELGGRGGNEQFF. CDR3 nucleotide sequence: TGTGCCAGCAGTGAATTGGGAGGGAGAGGTGGCAATGAGCAGTTCTTC.

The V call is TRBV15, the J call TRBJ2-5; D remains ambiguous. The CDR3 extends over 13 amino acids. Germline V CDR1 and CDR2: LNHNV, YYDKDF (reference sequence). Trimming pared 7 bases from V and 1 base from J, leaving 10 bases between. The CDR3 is CATTLGSQETQYF. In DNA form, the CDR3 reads TGTGCCACCACCCTGGGCAGCCAAGAGACCCAGTACTTC.

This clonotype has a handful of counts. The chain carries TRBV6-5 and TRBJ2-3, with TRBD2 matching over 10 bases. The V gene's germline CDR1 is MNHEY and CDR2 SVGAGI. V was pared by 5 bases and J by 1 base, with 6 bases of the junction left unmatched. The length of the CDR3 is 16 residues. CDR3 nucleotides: TGTGCCAGCAGTCTTACCGGGACTAGCGGCACAGATACGCAGTATTTT. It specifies CASSLTGTSGTDTQYF.

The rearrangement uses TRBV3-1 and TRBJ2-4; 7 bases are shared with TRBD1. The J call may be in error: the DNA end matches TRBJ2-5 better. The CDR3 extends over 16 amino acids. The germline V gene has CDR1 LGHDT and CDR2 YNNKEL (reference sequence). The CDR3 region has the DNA TGTGCCAGCAGCCAAGATGTGAGACAGGGTCGCGAGACCCAGTACTTC. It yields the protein CASSQDVRQGRETQYF.

The CDR3 spells CASSQDSGGTSYEQYF. As DNA, the CDR3 is TGCGCCAGCAGCCAAGACTCAGGGGGAACGAGCTACGAGCAGTACTTC. The chain combines TRBV4-1 with TRBJ2-7, with 7 bases lining up with TRBD1. The V and J ends lost 0 bases and 3 bases, in that order; junction bases with no gene match: 8. The CDR3 spans 16 residues. From germline, CDR1 is MGHRA and CDR2 YSYEKL.

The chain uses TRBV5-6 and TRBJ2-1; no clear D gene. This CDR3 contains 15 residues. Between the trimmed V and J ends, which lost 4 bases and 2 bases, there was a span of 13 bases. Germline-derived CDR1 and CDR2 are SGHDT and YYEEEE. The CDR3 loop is CASSPALGTYNEQFF. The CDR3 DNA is TGTGCCAGCAGCCCGGCCCTGGGAACCTACAATGAGCAGTTCTTC.

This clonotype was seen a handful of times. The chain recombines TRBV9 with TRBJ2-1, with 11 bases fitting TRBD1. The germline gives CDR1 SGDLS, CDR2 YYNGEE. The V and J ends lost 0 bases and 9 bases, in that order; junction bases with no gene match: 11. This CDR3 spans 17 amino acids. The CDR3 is CASSVDPGQGARPEQFF. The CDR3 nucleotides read TGTGCCAGCAGCGTAGACCCTGGACAGGGGGCGCGCCCTGAGCAGTTCTTC.

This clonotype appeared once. In nucleotides, the CDR3 is TGTGCCAGCAGCGTAGAACCCTTACTAGAATTCGAGCAGTTCTTC. Its protein is CASSVEPLLEFEQFF. This sequence joins TRBV9 and TRBJ2-1, with D maybe TRBD2 (5 bases). Trimming cost V 0 bases and J 10 bases, with 17 bases left between them. The CDR3 sequence is 15 residues long. Germline lookup yields CDR1 SGDLS and CDR2 YYNGEE.

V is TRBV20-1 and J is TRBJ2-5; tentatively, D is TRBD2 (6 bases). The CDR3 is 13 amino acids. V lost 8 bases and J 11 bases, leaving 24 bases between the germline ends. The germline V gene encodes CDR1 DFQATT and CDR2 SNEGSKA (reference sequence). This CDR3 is CSPLAWVFNEQYF. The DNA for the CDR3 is TGCAGTCCTCTAGCGTGGGTTTTCAATGAGCAGTACTTC.